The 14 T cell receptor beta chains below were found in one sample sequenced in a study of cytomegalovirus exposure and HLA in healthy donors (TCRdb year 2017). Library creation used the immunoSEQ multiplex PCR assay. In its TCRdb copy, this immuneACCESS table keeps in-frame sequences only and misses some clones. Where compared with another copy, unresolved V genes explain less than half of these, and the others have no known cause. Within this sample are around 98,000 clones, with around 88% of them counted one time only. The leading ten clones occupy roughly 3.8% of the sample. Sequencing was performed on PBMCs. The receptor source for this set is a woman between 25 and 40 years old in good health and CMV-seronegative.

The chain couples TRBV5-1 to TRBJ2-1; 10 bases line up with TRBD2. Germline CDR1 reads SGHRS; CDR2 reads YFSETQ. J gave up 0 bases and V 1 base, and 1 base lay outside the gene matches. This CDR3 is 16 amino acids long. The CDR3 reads CASSLTSGNSYNEQFF. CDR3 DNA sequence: TGCGCCAGCAGCTTGACTAGCGGGAACTCCTACAATGAGCAGTTCTTC.

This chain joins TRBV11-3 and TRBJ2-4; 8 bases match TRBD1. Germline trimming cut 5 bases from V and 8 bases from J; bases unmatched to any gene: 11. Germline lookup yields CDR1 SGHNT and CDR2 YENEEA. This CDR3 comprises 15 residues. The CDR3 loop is CASSPKGQGVDIQYF. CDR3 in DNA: TGTGCCAGCAGCCCAAAAGGACAGGGCGTAGACATTCAGTACTTC.

For the CDR3, the DNA is TGTGCCAGCAGCTTAGCGGCGGGGGCGGTGGGGCCCCAGCATTTT. It is translated as CASSLAAGAVGPQHF. The chain links TRBV7-2 to TRBJ1-5; TRBD1 is a possible D gene (6 bases). Germline V gene data show CDR1 as SGHTA and CDR2 as FQGNSA. The CDR3 covers 15 residues. The germline V and J ends were trimmed by 0 bases and 9 bases, with 15 bases remaining between them. Complete variable domain (other parts from reference TRBV7-2 and TRBJ1-5): GAGVSQSPSNKVTEKGKDVELRCDPISGHTALYWYRQSLGQGLEFLIYFQGNSAPDKSGLPSDRFSAERTGGSVSTLTIQRTQQEDSAVYLCASSLAAGAVGPQHFGDGTRLSIL.

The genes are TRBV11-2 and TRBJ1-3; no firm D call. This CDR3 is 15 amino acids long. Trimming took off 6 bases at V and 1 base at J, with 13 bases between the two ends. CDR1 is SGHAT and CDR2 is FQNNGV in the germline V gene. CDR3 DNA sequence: TGTGCCAGCAGTTCCGAACCTCAGTCTGGAAACACCATATATTTT. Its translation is CASSSEPQSGNTIYF. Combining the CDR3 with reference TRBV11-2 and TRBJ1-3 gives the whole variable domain EAGVAQSPRYKIIEKRQSVAFWCNPISGHATLYWYQQILGQGPKLLIQFQNNGVVDDSQLPKDRFSAERLKGVDSTLKIQPAKLEDSAVYLCASSSEPQSGNTIYFGEGSWLTVV.

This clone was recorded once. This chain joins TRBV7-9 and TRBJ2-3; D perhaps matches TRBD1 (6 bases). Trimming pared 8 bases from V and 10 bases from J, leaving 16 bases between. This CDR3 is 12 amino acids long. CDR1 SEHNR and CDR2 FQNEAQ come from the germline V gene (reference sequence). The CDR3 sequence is CASQGPGPSQYF. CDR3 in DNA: TGTGCCAGCCAGGGGCCAGGGCCGTCGCAGTATTTT.

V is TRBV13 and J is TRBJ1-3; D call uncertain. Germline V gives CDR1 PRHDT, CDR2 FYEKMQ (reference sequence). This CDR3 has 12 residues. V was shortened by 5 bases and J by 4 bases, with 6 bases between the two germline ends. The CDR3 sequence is CASSLRGNTIYF. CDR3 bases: TGTGCCAGCAGCCTCCGGGGAAACACCATATATTTT.

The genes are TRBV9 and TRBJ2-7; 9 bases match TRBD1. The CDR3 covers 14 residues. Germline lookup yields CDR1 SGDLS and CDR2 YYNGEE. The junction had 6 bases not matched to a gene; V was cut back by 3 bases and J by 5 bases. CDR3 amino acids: CASSAGQGSHEQYF. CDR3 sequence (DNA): TGTGCCAGCAGCGCGGGACAGGGTTCCCACGAGCAGTACTTC. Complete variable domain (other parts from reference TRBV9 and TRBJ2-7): DSGVTQTPKHLITATGQRVTLRCSPRSGDLSVYWYQQSLDQGLQFLIQYYNGEERAKGNILERFSAQQFPDLHSELNLSSLELGDSALYFCASSAGQGSHEQYFGPGTRLTVT.

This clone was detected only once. The DNA for the CDR3 is TGTGCCAGCAGTTTCAGGGACAGATATTATGGCTACACCTTC. It translates to CASSFRDRYYGYTF. V usage is TRBV28 and J usage is TRBJ1-2; 7 bases match TRBD1. V was clipped by 3 bases and J by 5 bases; unmatched bases: 6. Germline CDR1 and CDR2: MDHEN and SYDVKM. CDR3 size: 14 residues.

This CDR3 reads CASSNGTGFTEAFF. The CDR3 coding sequence is TGCGCCAGCAGTAACGGGACAGGGTTCACTGAAGCTTTCTTT. The gene calls are TRBV10-2 and TRBJ1-1; TRBD1 aligns across 9 bases. CDR1 is WSHSY, CDR2 SAAADI, per germline. With 5 bases clipped from V and 4 bases from J, the junction kept 5 bases outside the gene matches. The CDR3 runs 14 residues.

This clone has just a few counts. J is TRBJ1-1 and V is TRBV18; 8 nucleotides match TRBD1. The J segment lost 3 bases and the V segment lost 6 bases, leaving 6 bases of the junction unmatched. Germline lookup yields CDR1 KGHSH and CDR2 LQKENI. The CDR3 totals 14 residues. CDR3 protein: CASSSMDRDTEAFF. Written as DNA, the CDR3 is TGTGCCAGCTCGTCCATGGACAGGGACACTGAAGCTTTCTTT. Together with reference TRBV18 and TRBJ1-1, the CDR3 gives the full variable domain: NAGVMQNPRHLVRRRGQEARLRCSPMKGHSHVYWYRQLPEEGLKFMVYLQKENIIDESGMPKERFSAEFPKEGPSILRIQQVVRGDSAAYFCASSSMDRDTEAFFGQGTRLTVV.

The CDR3 here is CASSYTTGDNEQFF. The DNA of the CDR3 is TGCGCCAGCAGTTACACGACAGGAGACAATGAGCAGTTCTTC. This chain joins TRBV5-1 and TRBJ2-1, with D perhaps TRBD1 (6 bases). Germline V gene lookup returns CDR1 SGHRS and CDR2 YFSETQ. This CDR3 is built from 14 residues. V shed 5 bases and J shed 5 bases, with 14 bases lying between them. Complete variable domain (other parts from reference TRBV5-1 and TRBJ2-1): KAGVTQTPRYLIKTRGQQVTLSCSPISGHRSVSWYQQTPGQGLQFLFEYFSETQRNKGNFPGRFSGRQFSNSRSEMNVSTLELGDSALYLCASSYTTGDNEQFFGPGTRLTVL.

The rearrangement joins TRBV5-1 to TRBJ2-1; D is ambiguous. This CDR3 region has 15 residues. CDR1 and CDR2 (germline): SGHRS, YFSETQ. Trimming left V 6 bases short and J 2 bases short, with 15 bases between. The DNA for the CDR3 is TGCGCCAGCACTCTTGATGGGCCCGCCTACAATGAGCAGTTCTTC. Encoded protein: CASTLDGPAYNEQFF.

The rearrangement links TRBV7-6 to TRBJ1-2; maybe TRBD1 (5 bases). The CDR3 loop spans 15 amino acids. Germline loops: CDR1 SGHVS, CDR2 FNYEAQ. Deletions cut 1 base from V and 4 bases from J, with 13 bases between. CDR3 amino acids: CASSLDQGGGYGYTF. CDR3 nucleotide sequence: TGTGCCAGCAGCTTAGACCAGGGCGGGGGCTATGGCTACACCTTC.

CDR3 nucleotides: TGTGCCAGCATGCTGGACAGCCGCCTTAGCAATCAGCCCCAGCATTTT. This encodes CASMLDSRLSNQPQHF. The V call is TRBV14, the J call TRBJ1-5; D is perhaps TRBD1 (6 bases). CDR3 size: 16 residues. Deletions cut 7 bases from V and 0 bases from J, with 16 bases between. Germline CDR1 is SGHDN and CDR2 is FVKESK. Using reference TRBV14 and TRBJ1-5 for the parts outside the CDR3, the full variable domain is EAGVTQFPSHSVIEKGQTVTLRCDPISGHDNLYWYRRVMGKEIKFLLHFVKESKQDESGMPNNRFLAERTGGTYSTLKVQPAELEDSGVYFCASMLDSRLSNQPQHFGDGTRLSIL.